This TCR beta chain stems from a study of blood T cell repertoires in COVID-19. The overall study: Samples of COVID-19 (acute and convalescent) were obtained from the United States, Italy and Spain. Sources were T cells, B-cell-depleted T cells, or PBMCs; the material itself was cDNA or gDNA.

Trimming took 7 bases from V and 3 from J; bases not matched to a gene: 10. This CDR3 is built from 17 residues. The germline V gene has CDR1 SGHRS and CDR2 YFSETQ. Original handling: Amplification of reference gene primers provided the estimated nucleated cell counts. Sequencing used immunoSEQ multiplex PCR; TCRdb keeps in-frame clones, though not all of them. The DNA gave D and trimming, while V, J and clone size come from that table. The table records 90,000 or so clones, over 75% of them present only once. The sequence derives from a man older than 75 with active or convalescent COVID-19. Sequenced input: peripheral blood. V gene TRBV5-1 combines with J gene TRBJ2-1; 13 bases match TRBD2. For the CDR3, the DNA is TGCGCCAGCCATGACAGGGGACTAGCGGGGTTCTACAATGAGCAGTTCTTC. This codes for CASHDRGLAGFYNEQFF.